The TCR beta chain described here comes from a study of OX40 agonist ivuxolimab in advanced cancers. TCRdb's copy holds only in-frame clones and misses some; the assay was immunoSEQ multiplex PCR. This sample has over 85,000 clones, with roughly 80% found just once. This CDR3 spans 14 amino acids. Per the germline V gene, CDR1 is LNHDA and CDR2 is SQIVND (reference sequence). Trimming left V 6 bases short and J 4 bases short, with 10 bases between. This TCR derives from an adult with an advanced solid tumor such as melanoma, head and neck, liver or kidney cancer. The genes are TRBV19 and TRBJ2-6; no clear D gene. Here the sequenced sample was CD4+ or CD8+ T cells sorted from blood, taken in a trial of the OX40 agonist ivuxolimab. In DNA form, the CDR3 reads TGTGCCAGTAGCTCGCCAAAGGGGGCCAACGTCCTGACTTTC. Amino acids: CASSSPKGANVLTF. Full variable domain (rest looked up from reference TRBV19 and TRBJ2-6): DGGITQSPKYLFRKEGQNVTLSCEQNLNHDAMYWYRQDPGQGLRLIYYSQIVNDFQKGDIAEGYSVSREKKESFPLTVTSAQKNPTAFYLCASSSPKGANVLTFGAGSRLTVL.